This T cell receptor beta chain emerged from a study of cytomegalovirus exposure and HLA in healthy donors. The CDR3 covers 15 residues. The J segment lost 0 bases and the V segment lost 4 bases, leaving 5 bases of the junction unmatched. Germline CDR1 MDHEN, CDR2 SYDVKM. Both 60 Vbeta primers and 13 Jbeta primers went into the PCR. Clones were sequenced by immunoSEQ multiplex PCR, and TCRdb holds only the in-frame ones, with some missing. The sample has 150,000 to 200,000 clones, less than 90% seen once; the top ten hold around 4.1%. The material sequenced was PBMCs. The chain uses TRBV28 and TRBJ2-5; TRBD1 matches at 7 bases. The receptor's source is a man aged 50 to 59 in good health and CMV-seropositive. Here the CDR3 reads CASSSDRTYQETQYF. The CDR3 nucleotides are TGTGCCAGCAGTTCGGACAGGACGTACCAAGAGACCCAGTACTTC.